The subject of this entry is one T cell receptor beta chain. The antigen is undetermined. This sample was included in a study of cytomegalovirus exposure and HLA in healthy donors. Both 60 Vbeta primers and 13 Jbeta primers went into the PCR. Only in-frame clones appear in the TCRdb table, and some are missing; sequencing was by immunoSEQ multiplex PCR. Counted here are around 280,000 clones, about 87% occurring once; the ten biggest clones make up about 2%. Study-wide findings and caveats: According to an earlier analysis, most TCR beta V segments yielded productive rearrangements about 87% or about 30% of the time. It was assumed in the presence/absence analyses that sequencing depth was roughly uniform across donors.

Healthy people donating bone marrow made up the donors. Although they were nominally healthy when sampled, donors likely had unrecorded immune exposures. The CDR3 loop spans 15 amino acids. Germline V gene sequence: CDR1 LNHDA, CDR2 SQIVND (reference sequence). The J segment lost 1 base and the V segment lost 6 bases, leaving 9 bases of the junction unmatched. The sequencing input was PBMCs. The TCR originated in a woman between 18 and 29 years old in good health and CMV-seronegative. V and J are TRBV19 and TRBJ2-7, with 7 nucleotides matching TRBD2. The CDR3 DNA reads TGTGCCAGTAGATTGGGGAGGGGATTATCCTACGAGCAGTACTTC. Translating gives CASRLGRGLSYEQYF.